This TCR beta chain is from a study of vaccination and CD4 T cells after COVID-19 (dated by TCRdb to between 2022 and 2023). Concerning the study at large: Convalescent patients had a positive SARS-CoV-2 result on nasal swab PCR, and of these patients, fewer than ten had mild disease and one had severe disease. Six males and four females were included in the convalescent cohort, with two Hispanic individuals, seven Caucasians, two Asians and one multiracial person represented. Participants got two doses of the Pfizer-BioNTech BNT162b2 vaccine (n=8) or two doses of the Moderna mRNA-1273 vaccine (n=2). Post-COVID blood samples from convalescent patients were collected a median of 101 days after diagnosis, with a range of 35 to 161 days. Post-vaccine blood samples were collected a median of about 72 days after the second vaccine dose, ranging from roughly 13 to 241 days. Culture stimuli were overlapping spike peptide pools from SARS-CoV-2 and from the common cold coronaviruses HCoV-NL63, HCoV-OC43 and HCoV-229E. Control cultures used a CEFX viral epitope pool as positive control, an HIV-1 Nef peptide pool as negative control, or no peptide. In around nine COVID-19 convalescent patients and a few infection-naive healthy vaccine recipients, the spike-specific CD4+ TCR repertoire before mRNA vaccination was compared with the repertoire after mRNA vaccination. What the study reported, not specific to this receptor: In convalescent patients, a median 86.3% of post-vaccine SARS-CoV-2-reactive clones were detected only after vaccination, and vaccine-specific priming was suggested by this finding. Relatively few convalescent patients were included in the study, and early timepoints after natural infection were not analyzed. Although the median number of SARS-CoV-2-reactive clonotypes went up from roughly 23 after infection to 38 after vaccination, the increase was not significant. In convalescent patients, nearly all vaccine-specific clones (304 of 307) were found to be mono-reactive for SARS-CoV-2 spike rather than cross-reactive with common cold coronaviruses.

The method behind the library was PCR. TCR sequencing of DNA from cultured CD4+ T cells used the Oncomine TCR Beta short-read assay at the Johns Hopkins FTIC core. Genomic DNA was extracted from the cultured CD4+ T cells with the QIAamp micro DNA kit. Oncomine TCR Beta libraries from cultured CD4+ T cells were pooled with unique dual indexes and sequenced on an Illumina iSeq 100. Per the authors' processing: Non-productive sequences were filtered out, and CDR3s that did not start with C, did not end with F or W, or were shorter than 7 amino acids were discarded. The MANAFEST web application identified antigen-specific clonotypes by comparing peptide-stimulated wells against reference wells and other culture wells. To be called positive, a clone needed an FDR below 0.05, an odds ratio above 5, and a productive frequency above 0.1% in at least two of three replicate wells. Clonotypes that were significantly expanded in both SARS-CoV-2 spike wells and at least one common cold coronavirus spike condition were defined as cross-reactive. Levenshtein distances (stringdist) and unrooted phylogenetic trees (ape) in R version 3.6.1 were used to assess CDR3 homology. TCRdb reworked the public reads: Q25 trimming with fastp, MiXCR clone assembly, productive beta chains retained. Rows with one shared CDR3 protein collapse into an entry with the most common genes and DNA. TCRdb's processing, not the authors' own work, is the source of the V and J calls. This sample is represented by about 22,000 distinct CDR3 sequences; roughly 34% of them were singletons. The ten top clones hold roughly 5.2% of the sample.

CDR1 and CDR2, per the germline V gene (reference sequence), are MNHEY and SMNVEV. CDR3 length: 15 amino acids, cysteine to phenylalanine. Only the CDR3 DNA is retained, 45 bases long and in frame from the first base. Between the V and J ends, shortened by 1 base and 6 bases respectively, the junction contains 12 bases. What this sample's treatment or condition label stands for: roughly 11-day PBMC culture with coronavirus spike peptide pools or control peptides (ViraFEST assay). The study used the ViraFEST assay, which expanded antigen-specific T cells with peptide pools and then identified expanded clonotypes by TCR sequencing. Positive SARS-CoV-2 PCR tests in the convalescent patients dated from March to December 2020, before Alpha, Beta and Delta variants emerged in the United States. Each well held 1.5 million to 2.5 million PBMCs cultured with 9 to 10 ug/ml peptide pools in IMDM containing around 4.5% human AB serum and 9.5 to 10 IU/ml IL-2. On days 3 and 7, half of the culture medium was replaced with fresh IL-2-containing medium. After 10 days of culture, CD4+ T cells were isolated by negative selection with the EasySep CD4+ T cell isolation kit. Ficoll-Paque Plus gradient centrifugation was used to isolate PBMCs from whole blood, and the isolated PBMCs were then either used fresh or cryopreserved at -140C. Each culture condition was generally run in triplicate wells.

As regards this clonotype: Its antigen remains unidentified. Base qualities are missing; no much larger clone stands one base away.

Source: CD4+ T cells from blood, cultured in vitro, taken before SARS-CoV-2 vaccination. Recombination joined TRBV27 with TRBJ1-4; TRBD1 could be the D gene, as 6 bases match. The receptor was derived from a human donor who had recovered from COVID-19. The CDR3 reads as follows: CASSLWGQVDEKLFF. The DNA reads TGTGCCAGCAGTTTATGGGGGCAGGTAGATGAAAAACTGTTTTTT.